The table lists the clone carrying this T cell receptor beta chain with a few counts. No antigen is known for it. The data are from a study of regulatory T cells in long-lasting Graves disease. General study points: Persistent disease showed a preference for TRBV28, TRBJ1-2 and TRBJ2-5.

CDR1 is DFQATT, CDR2 SNEGSKA, per germline (reference sequence). The CDR3 runs 11 residues. Between the trimmed V and J ends, which lost 0 bases and 6 bases, there was a span of 5 bases. The time point denotes: newly diagnosed GD, antithyroid drugs for less than 3 months. TCR sequences were obtained from RNA taken from PBMCs. In each case, Graves' disease was diagnosed per American Thyroid Association guidelines. iRepertoire HTBI primers and Arm-PCR of CDR3 regions built TCR beta libraries. TCRdb processed the multiplex PCR reads anew with MiXCR; each CDR3 protein has one entry. Of roughly 500,000 distinct CDR3 sequences in the sample, approximately 15% were seen once. The same specimen was also included in a second study, on T cells in Graves' hyperthyroidism and ophthalmopathy. That source notes: Model predictions of ophthalmopathy came a median approximately seven months before onset.

The rearrangement uses TRBV20-1 and TRBJ2-5; D is uncertain. The source is a man aged 30-40 years with Graves disease. This material consisted of peripheral blood mononuclear cells (PBMCs), taken at new diagnosis, from a patient treated with antithyroid drugs. This CDR3 is CSARDPKTQYF. CDR3 nucleotide sequence: TGCAGTGCTAGAGATCCGAAGACCCAGTACTTC.